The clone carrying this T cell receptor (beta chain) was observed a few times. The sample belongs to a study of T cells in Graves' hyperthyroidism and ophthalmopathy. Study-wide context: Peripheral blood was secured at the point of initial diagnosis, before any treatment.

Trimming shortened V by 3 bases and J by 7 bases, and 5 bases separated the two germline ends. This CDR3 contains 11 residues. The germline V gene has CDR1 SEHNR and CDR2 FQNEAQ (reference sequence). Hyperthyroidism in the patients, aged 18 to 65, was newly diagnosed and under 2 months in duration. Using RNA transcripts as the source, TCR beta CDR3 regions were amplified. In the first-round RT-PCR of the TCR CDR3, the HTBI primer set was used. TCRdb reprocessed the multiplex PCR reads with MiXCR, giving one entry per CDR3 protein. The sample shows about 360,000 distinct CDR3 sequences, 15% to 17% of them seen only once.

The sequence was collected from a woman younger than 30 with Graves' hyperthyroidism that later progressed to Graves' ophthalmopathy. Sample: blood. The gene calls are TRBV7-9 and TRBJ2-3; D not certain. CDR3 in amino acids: CASSLEYTQYF. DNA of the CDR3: TGTGCCAGCAGCTTGGAATATACGCAGTATTTT.